This T cell receptor beta chain was captured by sequencing in a study of vaccination effects on CD4 cells after COVID-19. Background on the study: Participants completed two doses of the BNT162b2 or mRNA-1273 vaccine.

Using viral peptide pools, the ViraFEST assay grew out antigen-specific CD4+ T cells prior to sequencing. After less than 11 days in culture, the CD4+ T cells were isolated. Having tested negative for nucleocapsid antibodies, the vaccine recipients showed no prior SARS-CoV-2 infection. As concerns this clone: Its target is not known.

Germline CDR1 is SGDLS and CDR2 is YYNGEE. V was clipped by 0 bases and J by 4 bases; unmatched bases: 10. The CDR3 length is 17 residues. Measured with immunoSEQ multiplex PCR; TCRdb has only the in-frame clones, and not every one. The sample lists 50,000 or so clones, roughly 79% occurring once. The sequencing used CD4+ T cells from PBMCs cultured with HCoV-OC43 spike peptides, collected before COVID-19 vaccination. Subset here: HCoV-OC43 spike overlapping peptide pool stimulation. The rearrangement joins TRBV9 to TRBJ2-3; 8 bases match TRBD2. The sequence came from a human donor who received a COVID-19 vaccine. CDR3 in DNA: TGTGCCAGCAGCGTAGGGGGCGGGGGGAATCCCGCAGATACGCAGTATTTT. Translated: CASSVGGGGNPADTQYF.